This is a list of T cell receptor beta chains from one sample in a study of siplizumab effects on memory and regulatory T cells. Method: immunoSEQ multiplex PCR; TCRdb's copy keeps in-frame clones and lacks some. The sample holds some 100,000 clones, about 92% seen once. Specimen: Tregs sorted from blood. Receptors originate from a human donor in good health. Both conserved end residues are part of each CDR3. The D gene is left open where the match is weak. Clone size is stated in some rows and not others, as once, few, many or a class when expanded.

V gene	clone size	D gene	J gene	CDR3 protein	CDR3 DNA
TRBV4-2	-	TRBD2	TRBJ2-7	CASSQDLIAIAGVSYEQYF	TGTGCCAGCAGCCAAGATTTAATAGCTATAGCGGGAGTATCCTACGAGCAGTACTTC
TRBV4-1	-	TRBD1	TRBJ2-7	CASSPGRGRNPYEQYF	TGCGCCAGCAGCCCCGGAAGGGGGCGGAATCCCTACGAGCAGTACTTC
TRBV6-5	-	-	TRBJ2-7	CASSYSAGNYEQYF	TGTGCCAGCAGTTACTCGGCCGGGAACTACGAGCAGTACTTC
TRBV23-1	-	TRBD1	TRBJ1-1	CASSPQGTNTEAFF	TGCGCCAGCAGTCCACAGGGGACGAACACTGAAGCTTTCTTT
TRBV6-5	-	-	TRBJ2-7	CASSNRGSYEQYF	TGTGCCAGCAGTAACCGGGGCTCCTACGAGCAGTACTTC
TRBV5-1	once	-	TRBJ1-6	CASSTQSSYNSPLHF	TGCGCCAGCAGTACACAAAGCTCCTATAATTCACCCCTCCACTTT
TRBV27	-	-	TRBJ2-6	CASSFRFRIKGAGANVLTF	TGTGCCAGCAGTTTTCGTTTTAGGATCAAGGGGGCTGGGGCCAACGTCCTGACTTTC
TRBV30	-	-	TRBJ2-3	CAWSQDTGDTQYF	TGTGCCTGGAGTCAGGATACGGGGGATACGCAGTATTTT
TRBV7-9	-	-	TRBJ2-3	CASSLQVTQYF	TGTGCCAGCAGCCTGCAGGTTACGCAGTATTTT
TRBV7-9	once	-	TRBJ2-4	CASSLPLRVAAKNIQYF	TGTGCCAGCAGCCTCCCCCTTCGGGTTGCTGCCAAAAACATTCAGTACTTC
TRBV4-1	-	TRBD2	TRBJ2-3	CASSQGSGGVRADTQYF	TGCGCCAGCAGCCAAGGGAGCGGGGGGGTGAGGGCAGATACGCAGTATTTT
TRBV5-1	few	-	TRBJ1-1	CASSLQGVGTEAFF	TGCGCCAGCAGCTTGCAAGGGGTAGGCACTGAAGCTTTCTTT
TRBV19	-	-	TRBJ2-7	CASSLPPPQGREQYF	TGTGCCAGTAGTCTCCCCCCACCCCAAGGGCGGGAGCAGTACTTC
TRBV6-5	-	TRBD1	TRBJ2-7	CASRTWGQGAYEQYF	TGTGCCAGCAGAACTTGGGGACAGGGGGCCTACGAGCAGTACTTC
TRBV11-2	-	-	TRBJ2-1	CASSPGGRSYNEQFF	TGTGCCAGCAGCCCCGGAGGCCGCTCCTACAATGAGCAGTTCTTC
TRBV28	once	TRBD1	TRBJ2-7	CASSLGGQRHNEQYF	TGTGCCAGCAGCCTTGGGGGACAGCGCCACAACGAGCAGTACTTC
TRBV18	-	TRBD1	TRBJ2-3	CASSLQGALDTQYF	TGTGCCAGCTCACTACAGGGGGCCCTAGATACGCAGTATTTT
TRBV5-1	-	TRBD2	TRBJ2-2	CASSLGAAGGTGELFF	TGCGCCAGCAGCTTGGGCGCGGCGGGGGGAACCGGGGAGCTGTTTTTT
TRBV19	-	-	TRBJ2-5	CASSIPWETQYF	TGTGCCAGTAGTATCCCGTGGGAGACCCAGTACTTC
TRBV6-5	-	-	TRBJ1-3	CASSRSSDSGNTIYF	TGTGCCAGCAGCCGAAGTAGCGACTCTGGAAACACCATATATTTT
TRBV5-1	-	TRBD1	TRBJ1-6	CASSFGTGDNSPLHF	TGCGCCAGCAGCTTTGGGACAGGGGATAATTCACCCCTCCACTTT
TRBV5-6	few	-	TRBJ1-5	CASSLRNQPQHF	TGTGCCAGCAGCTTGAGGAATCAGCCCCAGCATTTT
TRBV11-1	-	-	TRBJ2-2	CASSTTTGNTGELFF	TGTGCCAGCAGCACTACGACAGGGAACACCGGGGAGCTGTTTTTT